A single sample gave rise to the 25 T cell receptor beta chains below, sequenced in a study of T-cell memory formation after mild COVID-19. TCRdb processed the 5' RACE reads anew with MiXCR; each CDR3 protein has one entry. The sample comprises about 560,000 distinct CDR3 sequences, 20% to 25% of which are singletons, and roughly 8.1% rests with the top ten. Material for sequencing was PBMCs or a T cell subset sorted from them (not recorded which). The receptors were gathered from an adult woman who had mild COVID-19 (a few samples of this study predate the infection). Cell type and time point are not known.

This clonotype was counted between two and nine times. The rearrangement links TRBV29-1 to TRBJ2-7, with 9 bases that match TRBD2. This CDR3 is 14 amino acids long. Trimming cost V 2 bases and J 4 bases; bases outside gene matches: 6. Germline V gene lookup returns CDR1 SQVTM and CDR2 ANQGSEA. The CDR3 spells CSVEKAGGLYEQYF. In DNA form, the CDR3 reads TGCAGCGTTGAAAAAGCGGGAGGCCTTTACGAGCAGTACTTC.

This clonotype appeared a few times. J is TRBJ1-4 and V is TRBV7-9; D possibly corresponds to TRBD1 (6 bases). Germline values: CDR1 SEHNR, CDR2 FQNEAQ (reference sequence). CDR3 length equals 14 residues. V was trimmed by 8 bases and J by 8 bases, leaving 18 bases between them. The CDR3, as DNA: TGTGCCAGCGAGAAGAGAGGGGGGGGCGAAAAACTGTTTTTT. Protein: CASEKRGGGEKLFF.

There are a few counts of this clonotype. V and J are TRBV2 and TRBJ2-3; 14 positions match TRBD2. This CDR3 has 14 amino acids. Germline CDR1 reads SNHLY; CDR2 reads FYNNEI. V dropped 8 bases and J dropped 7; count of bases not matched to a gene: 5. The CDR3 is CASWGLAGVHTQYF. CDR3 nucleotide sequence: TGTGCCAGCTGGGGACTAGCGGGAGTTCATACGCAGTATTTT.

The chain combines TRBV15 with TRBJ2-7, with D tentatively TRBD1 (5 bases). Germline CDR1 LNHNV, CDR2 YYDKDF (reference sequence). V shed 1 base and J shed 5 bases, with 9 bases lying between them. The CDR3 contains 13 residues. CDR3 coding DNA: TGTGCCACCAGCAGAGTCCCGACAGACGAGCAGTACTTC. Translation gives CATSRVPTDEQYF. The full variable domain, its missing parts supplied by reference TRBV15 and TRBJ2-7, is DAMVIQNPRYQVTQFGKPVTLSCSQTLNHNVMYWYQQKSSQAPKLLFHYYDKDFNNEADTPDNFQSRRPNTSFCFLDIRSPGLGDTAMYLCATSRVPTDEQYFGPGTRLTVT.

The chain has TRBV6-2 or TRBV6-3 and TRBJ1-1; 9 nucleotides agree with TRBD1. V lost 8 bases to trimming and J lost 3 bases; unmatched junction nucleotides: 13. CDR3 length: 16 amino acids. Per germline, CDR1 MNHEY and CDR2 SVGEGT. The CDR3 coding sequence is TGTGCCAGCCTACAATCCGGGACAGGGCCTTACACTGAAGCTTTCTTT. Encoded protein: CASLQSGTGPYTEAFF.

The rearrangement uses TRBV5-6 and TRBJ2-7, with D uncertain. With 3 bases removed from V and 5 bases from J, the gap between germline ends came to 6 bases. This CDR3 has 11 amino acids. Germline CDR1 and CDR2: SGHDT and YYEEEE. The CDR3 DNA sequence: TGTGCCAGCAGCTGGACGAACGAGCAGTACTTC. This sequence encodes CASSWTNEQYF. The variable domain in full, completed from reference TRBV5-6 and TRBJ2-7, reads DAGVTQSPTHLIKTRGQQVTLRCSPKSGHDTVSWYQQALGQGPQFIFQYYEEEERQRGNFPDRFSGHQFPNYSSELNVNALLLGDSALYLCASSWTNEQYFGPGTRLTVT.

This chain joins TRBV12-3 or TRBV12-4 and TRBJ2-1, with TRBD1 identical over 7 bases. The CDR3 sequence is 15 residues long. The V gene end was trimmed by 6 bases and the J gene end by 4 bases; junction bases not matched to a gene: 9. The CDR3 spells CASSLQGFTYNEQFF. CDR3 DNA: TGTGCCAGCAGCCTACAGGGGTTTACGTACAATGAGCAGTTCTTC.

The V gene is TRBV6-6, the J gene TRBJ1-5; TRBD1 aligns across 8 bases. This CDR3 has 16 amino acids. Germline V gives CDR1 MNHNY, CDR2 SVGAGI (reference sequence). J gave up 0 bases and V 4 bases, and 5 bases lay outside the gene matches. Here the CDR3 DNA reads TGTGCCAGCAGTTCAGACAGGGGTTATAGCAATCAGCCCCAGCATTTT. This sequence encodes CASSSDRGYSNQPQHF.

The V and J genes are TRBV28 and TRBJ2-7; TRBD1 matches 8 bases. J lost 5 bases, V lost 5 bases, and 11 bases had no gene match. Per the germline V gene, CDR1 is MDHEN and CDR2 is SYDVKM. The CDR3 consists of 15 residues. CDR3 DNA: TGTGCCAGCAGTGAGACCCCAGGGGGCGCGAACGAGCAGTACTTC. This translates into CASSETPGGANEQYF.

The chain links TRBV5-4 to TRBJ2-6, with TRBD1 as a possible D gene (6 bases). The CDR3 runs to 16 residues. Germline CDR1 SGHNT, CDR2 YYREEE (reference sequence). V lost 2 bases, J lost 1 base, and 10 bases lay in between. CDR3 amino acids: CASSLQGLSGANVLTF. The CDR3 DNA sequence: TGTGCCAGCAGCTTACAGGGTTTATCTGGGGCCAACGTCCTGACTTTC. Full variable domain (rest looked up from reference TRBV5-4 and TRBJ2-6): ETGVTQSPTHLIKTRGQQVTLRCSSQSGHNTVSWYQQALGQGPQFIFQYYREEENGRGNFPPRFSGLQFPNYSSELNVNALELDDSALYLCASSLQGLSGANVLTFGAGSRLTVL.

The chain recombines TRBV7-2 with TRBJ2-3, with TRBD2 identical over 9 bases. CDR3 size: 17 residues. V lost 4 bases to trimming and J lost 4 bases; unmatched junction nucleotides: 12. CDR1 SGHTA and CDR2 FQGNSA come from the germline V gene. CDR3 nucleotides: TGTGCCAGCAGCTCGCAGAGTCGCGGGAGGGCCGCAGATACGCAGTATTTT. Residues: CASSSQSRGRAADTQYF. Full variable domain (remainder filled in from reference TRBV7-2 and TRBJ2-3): GAGVSQSPSNKVTEKGKDVELRCDPISGHTALYWYRQSLGQGLEFLIYFQGNSAPDKSGLPSDRFSAERTGGSVSTLTIQRTQQEDSAVYLCASSSQSRGRAADTQYFGPGTRLTVL.

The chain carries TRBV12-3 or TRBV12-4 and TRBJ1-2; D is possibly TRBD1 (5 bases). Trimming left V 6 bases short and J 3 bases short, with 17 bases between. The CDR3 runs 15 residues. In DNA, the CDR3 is TGTGCCAGCAGCAACATTGGGACGGGTGACTATGGCTACACCTTC. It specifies CASSNIGTGDYGYTF.

The CDR3: CSARDTFNSPLHF. In DNA, the CDR3 is TGCAGTGCTAGGGACACATTTAATTCACCCCTCCACTTT. The J gene is TRBJ1-6, the V gene TRBV20-1; tentatively, D is TRBD1 (5 bases). CDR1 DFQATT and CDR2 SNEGSKA come from the germline V gene (reference sequence). The length of the CDR3 is 13 residues. V was cut by 3 bases and J by 6 bases, with 9 bases left in between.

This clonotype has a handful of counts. The CDR3 nucleotides are TGTGCCACCAGTGTTCGGACAGGGGCGTACAATGAGCAGTTCTTC. Amino acids: CATSVRTGAYNEQFF. J is TRBJ2-1 and V is TRBV24-1; the match to TRBD1 covers 9 bases. V was clipped by 5 bases and J by 4 bases; unmatched bases: 5. The CDR3 sequence is 15 residues long. CDR1 and CDR2 (germline): KGHDR, SFDVKD.

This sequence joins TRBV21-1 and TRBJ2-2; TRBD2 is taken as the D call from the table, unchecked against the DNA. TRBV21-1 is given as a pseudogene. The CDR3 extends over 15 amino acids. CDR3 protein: CASTHFLRGTGELFF. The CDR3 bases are TGTGCCAGCACCCATTTTTTACGAGGGACCGGGGAGCTGTTTTTT.

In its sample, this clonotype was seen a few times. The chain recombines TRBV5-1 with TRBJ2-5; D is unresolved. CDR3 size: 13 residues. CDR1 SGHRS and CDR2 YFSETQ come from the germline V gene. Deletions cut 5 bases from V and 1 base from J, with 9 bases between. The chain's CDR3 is CASSPAIQETQYF. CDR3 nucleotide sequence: TGCGCCAGCAGTCCTGCCATCCAAGAGACCCAGTACTTC.

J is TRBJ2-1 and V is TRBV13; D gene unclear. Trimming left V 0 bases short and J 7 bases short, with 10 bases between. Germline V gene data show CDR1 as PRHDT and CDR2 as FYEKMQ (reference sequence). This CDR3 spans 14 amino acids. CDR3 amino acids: CASSLGLQGNEQFF. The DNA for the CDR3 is TGTGCCAGCAGCTTAGGCCTTCAAGGGAATGAGCAGTTCTTC.

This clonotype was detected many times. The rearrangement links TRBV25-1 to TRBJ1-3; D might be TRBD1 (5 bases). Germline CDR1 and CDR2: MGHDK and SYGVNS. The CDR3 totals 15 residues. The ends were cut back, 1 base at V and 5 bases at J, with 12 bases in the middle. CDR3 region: CASSESKTDRNTIYF. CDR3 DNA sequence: TGTGCCAGCAGTGAATCGAAGACAGATCGAAACACCATATATTTT.

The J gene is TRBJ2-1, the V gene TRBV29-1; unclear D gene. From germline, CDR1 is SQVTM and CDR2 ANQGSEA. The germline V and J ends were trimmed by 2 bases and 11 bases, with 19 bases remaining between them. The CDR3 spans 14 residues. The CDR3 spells CSVEPQTGPKKQFF. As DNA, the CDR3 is TGCAGCGTTGAACCCCAGACTGGTCCCAAAAAGCAGTTCTTC.

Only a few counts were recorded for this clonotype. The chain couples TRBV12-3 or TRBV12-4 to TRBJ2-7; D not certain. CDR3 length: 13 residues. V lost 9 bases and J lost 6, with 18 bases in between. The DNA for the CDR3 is TGTGCCAGTAGTCTCGGGTGGCAAAGCGAGCAGTACTTC. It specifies CASSLGWQSEQYF.

As DNA, the CDR3 is TGTGCCAGCAGTTATAGTGCAGGGGGCGCTTACGAGCAGTACTTC. It specifies CASSYSAGGAYEQYF. V usage is TRBV6-5 and J usage is TRBJ2-7; TRBD1 matches 8 bases. The CDR3 runs 15 residues. CDR1 and CDR2 (germline): MNHEY, SVGAGI. The V and J ends lost 3 bases and 4 bases, in that order; junction bases with no gene match: 8.

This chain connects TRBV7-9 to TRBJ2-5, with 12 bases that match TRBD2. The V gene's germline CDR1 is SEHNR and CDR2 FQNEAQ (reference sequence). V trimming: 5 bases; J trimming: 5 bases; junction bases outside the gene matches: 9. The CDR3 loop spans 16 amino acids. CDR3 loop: CASSRLAGGPLETQYF. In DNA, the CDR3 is TGTGCCAGCAGCCGCCTAGCGGGAGGGCCGTTGGAGACCCAGTACTTC.

The CDR3 region has the DNA TGCAGCGTTGAAGATCCCCGGACAGGGCTGGGATATGGCTACACCTTC. Encoded protein: CSVEDPRTGLGYGYTF. V gene TRBV29-1 combines with J gene TRBJ1-2, with 8 nucleotides matching TRBD1. The V gene end was trimmed by 0 bases and the J gene end by 5 bases; junction bases not matched to a gene: 11. This CDR3 has 16 amino acids. Germline lookup yields CDR1 SQVTM and CDR2 ANQGSEA.

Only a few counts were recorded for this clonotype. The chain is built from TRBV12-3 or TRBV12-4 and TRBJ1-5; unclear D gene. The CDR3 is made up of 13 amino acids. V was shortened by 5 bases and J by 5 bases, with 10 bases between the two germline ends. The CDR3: CASSPGYDQPQHF. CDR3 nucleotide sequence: TGTGCCAGCAGTCCGGGATACGATCAGCCCCAGCATTTT.

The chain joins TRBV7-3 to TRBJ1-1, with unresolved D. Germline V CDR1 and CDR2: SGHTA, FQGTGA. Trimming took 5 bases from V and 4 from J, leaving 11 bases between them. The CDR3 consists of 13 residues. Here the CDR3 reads CASSKDFGTEAFF. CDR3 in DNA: TGTGCCAGCAGCAAGGACTTTGGCACTGAAGCTTTCTTT.